This T cell receptor (beta chain) came from a study of blood T cells in healthy people across ages. General study results and limits: It was found that TCR beta diversity correlated strongly with the percentage of naive T cells. TCR beta diversity per million T cells fell roughly linearly with age. Expanded clonotype changes were possibly confounded by unknown donor CMV status.

This CDR3 has 14 amino acids. Per the germline V gene, CDR1 is LGHNA and CDR2 is YSLEER. The trim removed 2 bases at V and 5 bases at J, leaving 4 bases unmatched. As for this clonotype: Its cognate antigen is unknown.

PBMCs numbering at least 7 million were isolated per sample. Through a sample-barcoded 5' primer and a J-beta primer mix, a second PCR was run for roughly 6 to 11 cycles. TCRdb processed the 5' RACE reads anew with MiXCR; each CDR3 protein has one entry. The repertoire has 650,000 to 1,000,000 distinct CDR3 sequences, around 34% of them found once; the top ten carry 10% to 15%. This receptor was taken from a man aged 18 to 29 in good health. The sequenced sample consisted of blood. V usage is TRBV4-3 and J usage is TRBJ2-7; 9 bases agree with TRBD1. The CDR3 DNA follows: TGCGCCAGCAGCCAAACACAGGGGGCGGACGAGCAGTACTTC. Residues: CASSQTQGADEQYF.